The subject of this entry is one T cell receptor beta chain. Healthy and HIV-negative, the adult donors had no recent acute infections or vaccinations. Data came from immunoSEQ multiplex PCR; TCRdb stores just in-frame clones and leaves some out. The sample contains 2 million to 3 million clones, roughly 93% of which appear only once. These data come from a study of shared clonotypes between healthy human individuals. Across the whole study: A couple of female and a few male donors aged 18 to 49 were enrolled. There were three CD4 naive, three CD4 memory, two CD8 naive and one CD8 memory plates per donor.

The CDR3 totals 15 residues. Deletions cut 1 base from V and 5 bases from J, with 12 bases between. Germline-derived CDR1 and CDR2 are SNHLY and FYNNEI. This TCR was recovered from a man between 18 and 35 years old in good health. Some clones in this sample may be carry-over from other donors' samples. Material for sequencing was naive CD4+ T cells from PBMCs. Subset noted: CD45RA+ positively selected. J is TRBJ2-1 and V is TRBV2, with unresolved D. The CDR3 spells CASSEDSIEHNEQFF. In DNA form, the CDR3 reads TGTGCCAGCAGTGAAGACAGCATAGAGCACAATGAGCAGTTCTTC. Full variable domain (missing parts from reference TRBV2 and TRBJ2-1): EPEVTQTPSHQVTQMGQEVILRCVPISNHLYFYWYRQILGQKVEFLVSFYNNEISEKSEIFDDQFSVERPDGSNFTLKIRSTKLEDSAMYFCASSEDSIEHNEQFFGPGTRLTVL.